Sequencing of this T cell receptor (beta chain) was carried out in a study of regulatory T cells in long-lasting Graves disease. For this clonotype: Its antigen is still unknown. This is likely an artifact of a read error, given a far larger clone one base away.

For TCR beta, libraries came from iRepertoire HTBI primers and Arm-PCR of CDR3 regions. TCRdb processed the multiplex PCR reads anew with MiXCR; each CDR3 protein has one entry. The sample yields 430,000 or so distinct CDR3 sequences, over 20% seen once. Findings and caveats of the study: Shared public clonotypes totalled 2,741 in persistent patients, compared with over 800 in new patients.

Time point indicated: persistent/refractory GD, antithyroid drugs over 5 years with positive TRAb. Scientists built the TCR library using RNA that was extracted from PBMCs. This TCR was sampled from a female donor with Graves disease. The specimen was peripheral blood mononuclear cells (PBMCs), collected when the disease was refractory, from a patient treated with antithyroid drugs.

CDR3 amino acids: CASSTGQGVAYEQFF. DNA of the CDR3: TGTGCCAGCAGCACAGGACAGGGAGTAGCCTACGAGCAGTTCTTC. This chain connects TRBV28 to TRBJ2-1; 8 bases are shared with TRBD1. V trimming: 6 bases; J trimming: 10 bases; junction bases outside the gene matches: 14. The CDR3 has 15 amino acids. CDR1 and CDR2 from the germline V gene are MDHEN and SYDVKM.